One sample yielded the 5 T cell receptor beta chains listed below, sequenced in a study of early T cells in non-severe SARS-CoV-2 infection. TCRdb ran MiXCR on the 5' RACE reads and lists one entry per CDR3 protein. The table shows around 84,000 distinct CDR3 sequences, with under 15% occurring only once. The material sequenced was whole blood. The origin of the receptors is an adult who was a healthcare worker with PCR-confirmed SARS-CoV-2 infection or an uninfected control (not recorded which).

This rearrangement joins TRBV12-3 or TRBV12-4 to TRBJ2-5; D is undetermined. The ends were cut back, 6 bases at V and 2 bases at J, with 13 bases in the middle. The CDR3 length is 14 residues. The CDR3 loop is CASSRSLGQETQYF. The CDR3 region has the DNA TGTGCCAGCAGCCGCTCCCTGGGGCAAGAGACCCAGTACTTC.

In its sample, this clonotype was seen many times. CDR3 nucleotides: TGTGCCAGCAGTGAAGCGACGGGACTAGCGGGAGCCGGGGAGTACTTC. Its protein product is CASSEATGLAGAGEYF. The J gene is TRBJ2-7, the V gene TRBV6-1, with 14 bases aligning to TRBD2. Looked up from germline, CDR1 is MNHNS and CDR2 is SASEGT. CDR3 length: 16 residues. V shed 0 bases and J 11 bases; nucleotides not matched to a gene: 9.

The chain joins TRBV3-1 to TRBJ1-5, with D uncertain. Germline values: CDR1 LGHDT, CDR2 YNNKEL (reference sequence). The CDR3 length is 15 residues. V shed 4 bases and J shed 0 bases, with 10 bases lying between them. CDR3 nucleotide sequence: TGTGCCAGCAGCCCGGGCCGTTATAGCAATCAGCCCCAGCATTTT. Its translation: CASSPGRYSNQPQHF.

CDR3 nucleotide sequence: TGTGCCAGCAGAGACGGGGGGACAGATACGCAGTATTTT. It encodes CASRDGGTDTQYF. This chain connects TRBV12-3 or TRBV12-4 to TRBJ2-3; 7 bases agree with TRBD2. After removal of 6 bases from V and 3 bases from J, the junction contained 3 bases not matched to a gene. This CDR3 is built from 13 residues.

This clonotype was counted a few times. The rearrangement joins TRBV7-9 to TRBJ2-3; perhaps TRBD2 as D (6 bases). CDR1 SEHNR and CDR2 FQNEAQ come from the germline V gene (reference sequence). CDR3 size: 15 residues. V was shortened by 3 bases and J by 5 bases, with 15 bases between the two germline ends. The chain's CDR3 is CASSLTEKAGDTQYF. CDR3 DNA: TGTGCCAGCAGCTTGACCGAGAAAGCGGGAGATACGCAGTATTTT.